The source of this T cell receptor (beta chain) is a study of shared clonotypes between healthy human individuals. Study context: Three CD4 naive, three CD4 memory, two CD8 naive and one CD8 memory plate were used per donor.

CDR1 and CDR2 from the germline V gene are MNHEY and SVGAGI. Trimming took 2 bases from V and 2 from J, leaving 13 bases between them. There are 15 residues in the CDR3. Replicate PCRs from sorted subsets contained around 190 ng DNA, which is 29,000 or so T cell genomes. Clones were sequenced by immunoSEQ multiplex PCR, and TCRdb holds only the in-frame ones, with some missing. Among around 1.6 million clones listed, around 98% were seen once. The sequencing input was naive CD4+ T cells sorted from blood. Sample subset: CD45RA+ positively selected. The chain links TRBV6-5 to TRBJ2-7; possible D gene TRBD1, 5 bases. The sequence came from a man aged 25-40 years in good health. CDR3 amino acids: CASSYRQLGPYEQYF. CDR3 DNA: TGTGCCAGCAGTTACAGACAGCTAGGCCCCTACGAGCAGTACTTC.